This entry is about one TCR beta chain. Its specificity is not known. These data belong to a study of shared clonotypes between healthy human individuals. About the research overall: A few men and a couple of women, aged 18 to 49, were donors.

There were no recent acute infections or vaccinations among the donors, who were healthy HIV-negative adults. Sorted subsets were amplified in replicate PCRs using approximately 200 ng DNA, around 30,000 T cell genomes. Here immunoSEQ multiplex PCR was the method, and the copy in TCRdb shows in-frame clones only, minus some. Here the sample spans over a million clones, approximately 96% being singletons. Study-wide findings and caveats: Naive CD4 clonotypes were shared across a handful of donors at approximately 5.3%.

V gave up 3 bases and J gave up 0 bases, with 6 bases separating them. This CDR3 comprises 13 residues. Germline V lookup: CDR1 SEHNR, CDR2 FQNEAQ (reference sequence). The rearrangement links TRBV7-9 to TRBJ2-7, with D unresolved. This TCR came from a man aged 25 to 40 in good health. The material sequenced was naive CD4+ T cells sorted from blood. Noted subset: CD45RA+ positively selected. CDR3 nucleotide sequence: TGTGCCAGCAGCTTCGACCCCTCCTACGAGCAGTACTTC. Residues: CASSFDPSYEQYF.